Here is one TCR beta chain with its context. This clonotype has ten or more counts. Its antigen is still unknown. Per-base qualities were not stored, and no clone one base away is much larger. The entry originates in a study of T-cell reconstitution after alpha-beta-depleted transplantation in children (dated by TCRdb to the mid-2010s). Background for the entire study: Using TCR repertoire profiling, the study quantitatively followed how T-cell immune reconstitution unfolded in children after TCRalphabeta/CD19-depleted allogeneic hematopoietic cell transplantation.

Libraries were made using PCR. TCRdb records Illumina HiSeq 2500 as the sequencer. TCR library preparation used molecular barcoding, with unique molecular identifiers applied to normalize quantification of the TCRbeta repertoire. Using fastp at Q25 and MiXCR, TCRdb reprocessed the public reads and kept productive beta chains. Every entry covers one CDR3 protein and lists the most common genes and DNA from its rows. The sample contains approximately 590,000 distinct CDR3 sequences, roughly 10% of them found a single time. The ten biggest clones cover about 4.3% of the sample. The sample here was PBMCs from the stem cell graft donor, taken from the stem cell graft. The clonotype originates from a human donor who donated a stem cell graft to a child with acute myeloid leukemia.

The base sequence is TGTGCCAGCAGAGGGTCCGAGGACACTGAAGCTTTCTTT. It codes for CASRGSEDTEAFF. The rearranged chain carries TRBV7-6 and TRBJ1-1, with the D gene not confidently named. For CDR1 and CDR2, the germline V gene lists SGHVS and FNYEAQ. There are 13 amino acids in the CDR3, from cysteine to phenylalanine inclusive. Of all the DNA, just the CDR3 is kept, 39 bases in frame from base 1. V loses 6 bases, J loses 3 bases, and the germline ends lie 11 bases apart.